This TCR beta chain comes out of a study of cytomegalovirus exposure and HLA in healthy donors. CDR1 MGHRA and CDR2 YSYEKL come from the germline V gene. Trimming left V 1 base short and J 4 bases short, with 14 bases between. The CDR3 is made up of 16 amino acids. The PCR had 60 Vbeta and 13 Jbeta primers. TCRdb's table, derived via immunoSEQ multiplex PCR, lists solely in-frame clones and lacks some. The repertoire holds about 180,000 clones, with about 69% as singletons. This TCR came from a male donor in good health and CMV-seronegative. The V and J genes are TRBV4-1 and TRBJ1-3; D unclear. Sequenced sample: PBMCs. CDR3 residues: CASSQVGEHQGNTIYF. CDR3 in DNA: TGCGCCAGCAGCCAAGTCGGGGAGCACCAGGGAAACACCATATATTTT.